Listed below are T cell receptor beta chains from one sample, sequenced in a study of blood T cell repertoires in COVID-19. Only in-frame clones appear in the TCRdb table, and some are missing; sequencing was by immunoSEQ multiplex PCR. Of under 200,000 clones detected, more than 65% appear once; the ten largest clones hold roughly 20%. The specimen sequenced was PBMCs or T cells enriched from blood (not recorded which). These receptors originate from a man aged 55 to 70 who had recovered from COVID-19. The CDR3 runs from the conserved cysteine through the conserved F or W. Fields, in order: clone size, V gene, D gene, J gene, CDR3 protein, CDR3 DNA. The D gene is left open where the match is weak. Some rows mark clone size as missing; the rest say once, few, many or name a class of expanded clone.

NA,TRBV3-1/TRBV3-2,TRBD1,TRBJ2-2,CASSPLTGQVETGELFF,TGTGCCAGCAGCCCATTAACGGGACAGGTCGAAACCGGGGAGCTGTTTTTT
NA,TRBV18,TRBD1,TRBJ1-4,CASSPRQGSDEKLFF,TGTGCCAGCTCACCTAGACAGGGGTCGGATGAAAAACTGTTTTTT
NA,TRBV21-1,NA,TRBJ1-5,CASSTKKGVCNQPQHF,TGTGCCAGCAGCACAAAAAAGGGGGTTTGCAATCAGCCCCAGCATTTT
NA,TRBV11-3,TRBD2,TRBJ2-2,CASSKAGVNTGELFF,TGTGCCAGCAGTAAAGCGGGGGTGAACACCGGGGAGCTGTTTTTT
NA,TRBV5-6,TRBD1,TRBJ1-2,CASSAPGTGVWYGYTF,TGTGCCAGCAGCGCTCCCGGGACAGGGGTTTGGTATGGCTACACCTTC
NA,TRBV6-5,TRBD2,TRBJ2-7,CASRYTTSGSYEQYF,TGTGCCAGCAGATATACGACTAGCGGGAGCTACGAGCAGTACTTC
NA,TRBV30,NA,TRBJ1-6,CAWSVPSSYNSPLHF,TGTGCCTGGAGTGTTCCGAGCTCCTATAATTCACCCCTCCACTTT
once,TRBV5-6,NA,TRBJ2-7,CASSLANEQYF,TGTGCCAGCAGCTTGGCAAACGAGCAGTACTTC
NA,TRBV28,NA,TRBJ2-5,CASSLWSGQETQYF,TGTGCCAGCAGTTTATGGAGCGGACAAGAGACCCAGTACTTC
NA,TRBV27,NA,TRBJ2-1,CASSPKDWRVGQFF,TGTGCCAGCAGTCCCAAGGACTGGAGGGTAGGGCAGTTCTTC
NA,TRBV15,TRBD2,TRBJ2-1,CATNSGGAGNEQFF,TGTGCCACCAATAGCGGGGGGGCGGGTAATGAGCAGTTCTTC
NA,TRBV23-1,TRBD1,TRBJ1-1,CASSHHQDRPSLYTEAFF,TGCGCCAGCAGTCACCACCAGGACAGGCCTTCCTTATACACTGAAGCTTTCTTT
few,TRBV11-2,TRBD2,TRBJ2-1,CASSPTRLAGSYNEQFF,TGTGCCAGCAGCCCAACCCGATTAGCGGGCTCCTACAATGAGCAGTTCTTC
NA,TRBV28,NA,TRBJ2-7,CASEGGGLHYGEQYF,TGTGCCAGCGAGGGCGGCGGTCTCCATTATGGTGAGCAGTACTTC
NA,TRBV15,TRBD1,TRBJ1-1,CATSRDRTGKAFF,TGTGCCACCAGCAGAGATAGGACAGGCAAAGCTTTCTTT
NA,TRBV19,TRBD1,TRBJ1-5,CASRPGQNPLGPQHF,TGTGCCAGCCGACCGGGACAGAACCCCTTGGGGCCCCAGCATTTT
NA,TRBV5-5,NA,TRBJ1-3,CASRGGDFSGNTIYF,TGTGCCAGCAGAGGAGGGGACTTTTCTGGAAACACCATATATTTT